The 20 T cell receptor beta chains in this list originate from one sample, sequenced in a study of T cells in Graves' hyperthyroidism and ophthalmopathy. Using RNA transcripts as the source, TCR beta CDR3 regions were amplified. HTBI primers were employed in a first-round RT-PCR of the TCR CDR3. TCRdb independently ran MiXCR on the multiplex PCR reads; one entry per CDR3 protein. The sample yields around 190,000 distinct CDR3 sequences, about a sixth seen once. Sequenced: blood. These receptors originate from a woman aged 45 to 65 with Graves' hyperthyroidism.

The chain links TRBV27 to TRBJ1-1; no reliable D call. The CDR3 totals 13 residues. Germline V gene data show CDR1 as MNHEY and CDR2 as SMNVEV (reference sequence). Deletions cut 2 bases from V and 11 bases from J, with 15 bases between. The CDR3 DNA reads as TGTGCCAGCAGTTTAAAGGCGAGAGGGTGGGCTTTCTTT. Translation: CASSLKARGWAFF.

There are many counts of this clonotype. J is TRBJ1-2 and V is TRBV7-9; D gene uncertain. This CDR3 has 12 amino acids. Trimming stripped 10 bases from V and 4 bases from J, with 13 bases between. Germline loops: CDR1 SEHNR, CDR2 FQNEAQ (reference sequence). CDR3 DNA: TGTGCCATTTCCGTCGGTTCCTATGGCTACACCTTC. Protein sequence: CAISVGSYGYTF.

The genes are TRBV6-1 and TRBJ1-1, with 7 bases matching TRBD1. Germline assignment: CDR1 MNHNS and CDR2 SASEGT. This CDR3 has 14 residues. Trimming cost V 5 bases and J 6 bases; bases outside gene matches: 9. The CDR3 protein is CASSRITGAAEAFF. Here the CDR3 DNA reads TGTGCCAGCAGTAGAATTACAGGGGCCGCTGAAGCTTTCTTT.

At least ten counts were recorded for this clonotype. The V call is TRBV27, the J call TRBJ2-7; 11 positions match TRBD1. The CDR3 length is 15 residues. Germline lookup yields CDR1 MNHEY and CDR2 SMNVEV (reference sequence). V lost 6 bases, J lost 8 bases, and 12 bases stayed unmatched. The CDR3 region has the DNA TGTGCCAGCAGGATCGGAGGGACAGGGGGTTTTAAGCAGTACTTC. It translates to CASRIGGTGGFKQYF.

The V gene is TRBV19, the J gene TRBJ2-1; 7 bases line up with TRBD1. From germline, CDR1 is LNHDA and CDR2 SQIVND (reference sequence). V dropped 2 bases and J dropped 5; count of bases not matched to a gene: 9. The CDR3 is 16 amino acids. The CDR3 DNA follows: TGTGCCAGTAGTATATCCCGGCAGGGGGTCAACAATGAGCAGTTCTTC. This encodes CASSISRQGVNNEQFF.

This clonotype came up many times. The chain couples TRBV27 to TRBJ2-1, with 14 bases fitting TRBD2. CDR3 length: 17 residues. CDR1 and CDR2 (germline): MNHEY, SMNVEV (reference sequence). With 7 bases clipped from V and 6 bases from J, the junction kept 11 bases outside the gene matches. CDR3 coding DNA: TGTGCCAGCACCACTGGAATCGGACTAGCGGGGGGCAATGAGCAGTTCTTC. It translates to CASTTGIGLAGGNEQFF.

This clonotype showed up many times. The CDR3 nucleotides read TGTGCCAGCAGACGTCAGGGGTGGGCAGATACGCAGTATTTT. It codes for CASRRQGWADTQYF. This chain uses TRBV7-9 with TRBJ2-3, with D possibly matching TRBD1 (6 bases). This CDR3 is 14 amino acids long. Trimming left V 6 bases short and J 4 bases short, with 14 bases between. CDR1 and CDR2 (germline): SEHNR, FQNEAQ (reference sequence).

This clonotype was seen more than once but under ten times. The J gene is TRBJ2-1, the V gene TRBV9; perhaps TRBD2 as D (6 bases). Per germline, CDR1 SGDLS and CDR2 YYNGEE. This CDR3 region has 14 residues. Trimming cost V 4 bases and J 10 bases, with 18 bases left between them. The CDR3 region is CASSQGRAGSEQFF. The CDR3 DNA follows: TGTGCCAGCAGCCAAGGTCGGGCGGGGTCGGAGCAGTTCTTC. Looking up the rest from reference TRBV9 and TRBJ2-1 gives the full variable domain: DSGVTQTPKHLITATGQRVTLRCSPRSGDLSVYWYQQSLDQGLQFLIQYYNGEERAKGNILERFSAQQFPDLHSELNLSSLELGDSALYFCASSQGRAGSEQFFGPGTRLTVL.

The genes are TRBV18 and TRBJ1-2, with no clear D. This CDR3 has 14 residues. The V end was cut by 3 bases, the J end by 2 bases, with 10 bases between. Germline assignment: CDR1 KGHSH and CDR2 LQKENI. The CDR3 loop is CASSPRTENYGYTF. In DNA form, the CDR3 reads TGTGCCAGCTCACCGCGGACGGAGAACTATGGCTACACCTTC. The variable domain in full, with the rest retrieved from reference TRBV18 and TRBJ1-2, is NAGVMQNPRHLVRRRGQEARLRCSPMKGHSHVYWYRQLPEEGLKFMVYLQKENIIDESGMPKERFSAEFPKEGPSILRIQQVVRGDSAAYFCASSPRTENYGYTFGSGTRLTVV.

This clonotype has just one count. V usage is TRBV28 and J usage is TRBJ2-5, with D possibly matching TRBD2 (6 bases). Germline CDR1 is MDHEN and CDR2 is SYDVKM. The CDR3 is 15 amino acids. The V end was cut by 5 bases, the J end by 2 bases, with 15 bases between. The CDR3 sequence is CASSHPGLGQETQYF. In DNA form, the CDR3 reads TGTGCCAGCAGTCACCCGGGACTTGGGCAAGAGACCCAGTACTTC.

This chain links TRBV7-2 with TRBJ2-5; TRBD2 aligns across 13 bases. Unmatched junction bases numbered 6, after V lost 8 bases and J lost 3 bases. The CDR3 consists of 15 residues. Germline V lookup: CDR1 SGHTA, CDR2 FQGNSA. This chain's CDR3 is CASGTSGRAEETQYF. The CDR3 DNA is TGTGCCAGCGGCACTAGCGGGAGGGCCGAAGAGACCCAGTACTTC.

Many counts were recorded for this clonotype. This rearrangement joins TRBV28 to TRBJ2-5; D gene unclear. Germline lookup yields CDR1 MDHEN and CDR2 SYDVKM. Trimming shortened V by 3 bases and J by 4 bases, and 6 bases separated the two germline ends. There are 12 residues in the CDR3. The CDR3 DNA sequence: TGTGCCAGCAGTTTCCCCAGAGAGACCCAGTACTTC. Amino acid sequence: CASSFPRETQYF.

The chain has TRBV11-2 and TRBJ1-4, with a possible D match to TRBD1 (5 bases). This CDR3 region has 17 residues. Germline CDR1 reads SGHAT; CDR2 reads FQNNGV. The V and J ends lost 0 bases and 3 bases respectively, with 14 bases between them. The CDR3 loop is CASSLDREGRSNEKLFF. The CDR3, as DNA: TGTGCCAGCAGCTTAGATCGCGAGGGACGTTCTAATGAAAAACTGTTTTTT.

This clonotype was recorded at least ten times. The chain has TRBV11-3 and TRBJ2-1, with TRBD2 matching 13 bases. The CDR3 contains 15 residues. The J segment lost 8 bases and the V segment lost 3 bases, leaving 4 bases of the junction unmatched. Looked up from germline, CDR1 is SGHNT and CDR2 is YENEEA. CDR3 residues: CASSLGTSGKDEQFF. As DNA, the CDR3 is TGTGCCAGCAGCTTGGGGACTAGCGGGAAGGATGAGCAGTTCTTC.

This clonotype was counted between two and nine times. The chain's CDR3 is CATSTLGLAAYEQFF. The CDR3 bases are TGTGCCACCAGCACCCTGGGACTAGCAGCCTATGAGCAGTTCTTC. The chain uses TRBV15 and TRBJ2-1; the match to TRBD2 covers 9 bases. The germline V gene has CDR1 LNHNV and CDR2 YYDKDF (reference sequence). V lost 4 bases and J lost 8; bases outside the gene matches: 9. This CDR3 is built from 15 residues.

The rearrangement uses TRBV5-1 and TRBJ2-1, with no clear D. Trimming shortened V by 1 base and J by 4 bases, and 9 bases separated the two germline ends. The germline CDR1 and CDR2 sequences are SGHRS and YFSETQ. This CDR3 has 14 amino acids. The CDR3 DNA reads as TGCGCCAGCAGCTTGTATCCGGATTACAATGAGCAGTTCTTC. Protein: CASSLYPDYNEQFF.

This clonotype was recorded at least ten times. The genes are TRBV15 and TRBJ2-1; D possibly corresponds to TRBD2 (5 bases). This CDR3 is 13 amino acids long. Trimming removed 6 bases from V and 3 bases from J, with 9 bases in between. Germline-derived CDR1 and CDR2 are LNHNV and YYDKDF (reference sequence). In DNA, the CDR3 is TGTGCCACCAGGGACTCAGGCTACAATGAGCAGTTCTTC. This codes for CATRDSGYNEQFF.

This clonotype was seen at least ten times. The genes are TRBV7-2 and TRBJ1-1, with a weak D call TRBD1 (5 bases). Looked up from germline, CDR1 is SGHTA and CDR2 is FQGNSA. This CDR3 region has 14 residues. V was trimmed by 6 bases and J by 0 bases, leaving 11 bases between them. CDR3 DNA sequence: TGTGCCAGCAGGTTGCAGGGCTTGAACACTGAAGCTTTCTTT. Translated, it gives CASRLQGLNTEAFF.

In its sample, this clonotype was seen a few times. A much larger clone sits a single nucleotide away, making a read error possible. The CDR3 is CASSYSLLRLNTGAFF. The DNA of the CDR3 is TGTGCCAGCAGTTACTCCCTCCTTAGGCTGAACACTGGAGCTTTCTTT. The V and J genes are TRBV6-2 or TRBV6-3 and TRBJ1-1; D not certain. Germline loops: CDR1 MNHEY, CDR2 SVGEGT. The CDR3 runs 16 residues.

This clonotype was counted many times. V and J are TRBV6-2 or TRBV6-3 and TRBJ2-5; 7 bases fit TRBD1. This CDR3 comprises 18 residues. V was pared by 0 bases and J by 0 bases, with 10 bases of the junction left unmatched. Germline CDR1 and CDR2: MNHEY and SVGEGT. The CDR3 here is CASSYSTGQPTYQETQYF. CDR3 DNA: TGTGCCAGCAGTTACTCAACGGGACAGCCGACGTACCAAGAGACCCAGTACTTC.